The 20 T cell receptor beta chains reported below all come from one sample, sequenced in a study of blood T cell repertoires in COVID-19. Measured with immunoSEQ multiplex PCR; TCRdb has only the in-frame clones, and not every one. This sample has over 130,000 clones; about 82% occur once, and the top ten carry 2.5% to 3.5%. Sequencing was performed on peripheral blood. The receptors were gathered from a middle-aged man with acute or convalescent COVID-19.

The V call is TRBV5-1, the J call TRBJ2-5; maybe TRBD2 (6 bases). V was shortened by 8 bases and J by 7 bases, with 18 bases between the two germline ends. CDR1 is SGHRS and CDR2 is YFSETQ in the germline V gene. The CDR3 is 13 residues long. The DNA for the CDR3 is TGCGCCAGTCGCCTAGCGCCCCCAGGGACCCAGTACTTC. Its translation: CASRLAPPGTQYF. The complete variable domain, with remaining parts taken from reference TRBV5-1 and TRBJ2-5, reads KAGVTQTPRYLIKTRGQQVTLSCSPISGHRSVSWYQQTPGQGLQFLFEYFSETQRNKGNFPGRFSGRQFSNSRSEMNVSTLELGDSALYLCASRLAPPGTQYFGPGTRLLVL.

The rearrangement links TRBV24-1 to TRBJ2-1, with TRBD2 matching 10 bases. The CDR3 runs to 18 residues. Trimming at V came to 3 bases and at J to 5 bases, leaving 12 bases not matched to a gene. Germline CDR1 KGHDR, CDR2 SFDVKD. The chain's CDR3 is CATSDVSSGSLSDNEQFF. CDR3 nucleotides: TGTGCCACCAGTGATGTATCTAGCGGGAGTTTATCGGACAATGAGCAGTTCTTC.

The genes are TRBV29-1 and TRBJ1-5; 10 bases fit TRBD1. CDR3 length equals 15 residues. The trim removed 7 bases at V and 3 bases at J, leaving 9 bases unmatched. Germline V gives CDR1 SQVTM, CDR2 ANQGSEA. CDR3 sequence (DNA): TGCAGCGGGGGGGACAGGGGTAAAACCAATCAGCCCCAGCATTTT. Protein sequence: CSGGDRGKTNQPQHF.

This chain uses TRBV5-1 with TRBJ1-2; 8 positions match TRBD1. With V trimmed by 4 bases and J by 2 bases, 4 bases remained unmatched. Germline CDR1 and CDR2: SGHRS and YFSETQ. The CDR3 has 14 amino acids. The DNA for the CDR3 is TGCGCCAGCAGCCCGACAGGGGAAAACTATGGCTACACCTTC. Translation: CASSPTGENYGYTF.

V gene TRBV19 combines with J gene TRBJ1-5; 7 nucleotides line up with TRBD1. This CDR3 region has 13 residues. V was pared by 6 bases and J by 7 bases, with 6 bases of the junction left unmatched. Germline loops: CDR1 LNHDA, CDR2 SQIVND (reference sequence). The CDR3 reads CASRGQSPQPQHF. In DNA form, the CDR3 reads TGTGCCAGTAGGGGACAGTCCCCACAGCCCCAGCATTTT.

V and J are TRBV27 and TRBJ1-6; D is undetermined. CDR3 length: 15 amino acids. With 10 bases removed from V and 0 bases from J, the gap between germline ends came to 13 bases. Germline lookup yields CDR1 MNHEY and CDR2 SMNVEV (reference sequence). In nucleotides, the CDR3 is TGTGCCACCACAATAAGACTCTCCTATAATTCACCCCTCCACTTT. This gives the protein CATTIRLSYNSPLHF.

V is TRBV5-1 and J is TRBJ1-4; 9 nucleotides line up with TRBD1. Germline V gives CDR1 SGHRS, CDR2 YFSETQ. The trim removed 5 bases at V and 4 bases at J, leaving 6 bases unmatched. The length of the CDR3 is 15 residues. The CDR3, as DNA: TGCGCCAGCAGACGACAGGGGGATATTAATGAAAAACTGTTTTTT. It translates to CASRRQGDINEKLFF.

The J gene is TRBJ2-2, the V gene TRBV18; TRBD2 is a possible D gene (6 bases). CDR3 size: 16 residues. Looked up from germline, CDR1 is KGHSH and CDR2 is LQKENI. The germline V and J ends were trimmed by 3 bases and 0 bases, with 11 bases remaining between them. CDR3 residues: CASSPSGGTNTGELFF. In nucleotides, the CDR3 is TGTGCCAGCTCACCTAGCGGCGGAACGAACACCGGGGAGCTGTTTTTT.

The chain has TRBV27 and TRBJ1-1; a weak D match, TRBD1 (6 bases). The CDR3 length is 14 residues. Deletions cut 5 bases from V and 3 bases from J, with 13 bases between. CDR1 MNHEY and CDR2 SMNVEV come from the germline V gene (reference sequence). CDR3 sequence reads: CASSLYREYTEAFF. Here the CDR3 DNA reads TGTGCCAGCAGTCTATACAGGGAGTACACTGAAGCTTTCTTT.

The chain combines TRBV19 with TRBJ1-2; 9 nucleotides agree with TRBD1. The ends lost 3 bases at V and 8 bases at J; junction bases unmatched: 4. CDR3 size: 13 residues. Germline V gene sequence: CDR1 LNHDA, CDR2 SQIVND (reference sequence). The CDR3 here is CASSITGGSGYTF. CDR3 DNA: TGTGCCAGTAGTATCACAGGGGGCAGCGGCTACACCTTC.

The chain employs TRBV28 and TRBJ1-4, with 7 bases identical to TRBD1. The CDR3 has 15 amino acids. V was clipped by 4 bases and J by 7 bases; unmatched bases: 9. CDR1 and CDR2 from the germline V gene are MDHEN and SYDVKM. Written as DNA, the CDR3 is TGTGCCAGCAGTTCCACCGGTACAGGGGTTGAAAAACTGTTTTTT. This translates into CASSSTGTGVEKLFF. Filled out from reference TRBV28 and TRBJ1-4, the complete variable domain reads DVKVTQSSRYLVKRTGEKVFLECVQDMDHENMFWYRQDPGLGLRLIYFSYDVKMKEKGDIPEGYSVSREKKERFSLILESASTNQTSMYLCASSSTGTGVEKLFFGSGTQLSVL.

The chain joins TRBV6-1 to TRBJ2-7; tentatively, D is TRBD2 (5 bases). CDR1 MNHNS and CDR2 SASEGT come from the germline V gene. Trimming cost V 3 bases and J 7 bases, with 13 bases left between them. This CDR3 has 13 amino acids. Here the CDR3 DNA reads TGTGCCAGCAGTGATGAGGGCCCCTTAGAGCAGTACTTC. Its protein product is CASSDEGPLEQYF.

The chain carries TRBV11-3 and TRBJ1-3; TRBD1 agrees at 8 bases. V trimming: 0 bases; J trimming: 3 bases; junction bases outside the gene matches: 1. CDR1 and CDR2 from the germline V gene are SGHNT and YENEEA. This CDR3 contains 15 residues. The CDR3 DNA sequence: TGTGCCAGCAGCTTAGAGGGACAGGTTGGAAACACCATATATTTT. Protein sequence: CASSLEGQVGNTIYF. The whole variable domain, filled in from reference TRBV11-3 and TRBJ1-3, reads EAGVVQSPRYKIIEKKQPVAFWCNPISGHNTLYWYLQNLGQGPELLIRYENEEAVDDSQLPKDRFSAERLKGVDSTLKIQPAELGDSAVYLCASSLEGQVGNTIYFGEGSWLTVV.

V and J are TRBV5-6 and TRBJ2-3, with no clear D. The CDR3 is made up of 14 amino acids. The germline gives CDR1 SGHDT, CDR2 YYEEEE. V was shortened by 1 base and J by 6 bases, with 12 bases between the two germline ends. The CDR3 region has the DNA TGTGCCAGCAGCTTGTTACTGACCGGGGATACGCAGTATTTT. Translation gives CASSLLLTGDTQYF.

This clone was seen a few times. The V and J genes are TRBV9 and TRBJ2-1, with 9 bases identical to TRBD2. CDR3 length equals 15 residues. Germline V gives CDR1 SGDLS, CDR2 YYNGEE. V dropped 0 bases and J dropped 3; count of bases not matched to a gene: 1. The DNA of the CDR3 is TGTGCCAGCAGCGTAGGCGGGAGGGTCTACAATGAGCAGTTCTTC. Translated: CASSVGGRVYNEQFF.

The chain employs TRBV6-1 and TRBJ2-1; TRBD2 matches 10 bases. CDR1 and CDR2 from the germline V gene are MNHNS and SASEGT. The trim removed 4 bases at V and 10 bases at J, leaving 13 bases unmatched. The CDR3 totals 16 residues. Here the CDR3 DNA reads TGTGCCAGCAGTGCTTCAATAGCGGGGGGTTCAGGGGAGCAGTTCTTC. Protein product: CASSASIAGGSGEQFF.

The chain joins TRBV6-4 to TRBJ1-2, with D perhaps TRBD1 (5 bases). V dropped 5 bases and J dropped 8 bases, with 15 bases sitting between them. This CDR3 is 13 amino acids long. Germline CDR1 is MRHNA and CDR2 is SNTAGT. DNA for the CDR3: TGTGCCAGCAGTAATACAGGTGGATCGGGCTACACCTTC. Amino acids: CASSNTGGSGYTF.

This rearrangement joins TRBV11-2 to TRBJ1-6; possible D gene TRBD1, 6 bases. The germline V and J ends were trimmed by 5 bases and 9 bases, with 14 bases remaining between them. The CDR3 extends over 14 amino acids. Germline CDR1 SGHAT, CDR2 FQNNGV. The CDR3 reads CASSPGQGRSPLHF. As DNA, the CDR3 is TGTGCCAGCAGCCCGGGGCAGGGGCGTTCACCCCTCCACTTT.

CDR3 sequence (DNA): TGTGCCAGCAGTGATTGGAGTACGCAGTATTTT. It is translated as CASSDWSTQYF. The V and J genes are TRBV2 and TRBJ2-3; D is unclear. Trimming took off 3 bases at V and 8 bases at J, with 6 bases between the two ends. CDR1 SNHLY and CDR2 FYNNEI come from the germline V gene. The CDR3 runs to 11 residues. The variable domain in full, completed from reference TRBV2 and TRBJ2-3, reads EPEVTQTPSHQVTQMGQEVILRCVPISNHLYFYWYRQILGQKVEFLVSFYNNEISEKSEIFDDQFSVERPDGSNFTLKIRSTKLEDSAMYFCASSDWSTQYFGPGTRLTVL.

This chain uses TRBV11-2 with TRBJ2-1; the match to TRBD1 covers 7 bases. Germline CDR1 is SGHAT and CDR2 is FQNNGV. The CDR3 spans 15 residues. V shed 0 bases, J shed 3 bases, and the junction held 2 bases outside the gene matches. The CDR3 region is CASSLERDSYNEQFF. For the CDR3, the DNA is TGTGCCAGCAGCTTAGAACGGGACAGCTACAATGAGCAGTTCTTC.